The rows below give T cell receptor beta chains drawn from one sample of a study of persistence of HIV-infected CD4 T cells. The method was immunoSEQ multiplex PCR; TCRdb's version includes in-frame clones alone and lacks a portion of them. The repertoire holds about 40,000 clones, approximately 80% seen once, with 14% in the top ten. These receptors lack a known antigen. The sequenced sample was CD4+ T cells sorted from PBMCs after roughly 17-hour stimulation, obtained from a patient who received antiretroviral therapy. Every receptor here comes from an adult man with HIV who was CMV-seropositive. The CDR3 runs from the conserved cysteine through the conserved F or W.

j_call v_call cdr3_aa
TRBJ1-5 TRBV19 CASTVSGLGQPQHF
TRBJ1-2 TRBV7-2 CASSSFAHRVGGYTF
TRBJ1-4 TRBV7-2 CASSLLDRGETNEKLFF
TRBJ1-1 TRBV7-9 CASSLQGNTEAFF
TRBJ1-6 TRBV6-6 CASRPTGGAENSPLHF
TRBJ2-6 TRBV7-7 CASSQWGSGANVLTF
TRBJ2-7 TRBV19 CASSSINSYEQYF
TRBJ1-2 TRBV30 CAWSQQGTNTF
TRBJ1-2 TRBV12-3/TRBV12-4 CASSSGGYGYTF
TRBJ2-2 TRBV24-1 CATSGETPGQTNTGELFF
TRBJ1-2 TRBV6-5 CASSSGGTNYGYTF
TRBJ1-1 TRBV9 CASSVVGGLSNTEAFF
TRBJ2-3 TRBV5-1 CASSIRDRGDTQYF
TRBJ1-6 TRBV30 CAWSESYNSPLHF
TRBJ2-1 TRBV10-2 CASSQGALYNEQFF
TRBJ1-4 TRBV9 CASSVGQGHTNEKLFF
TRBJ2-3 TRBV7-2 CASSLSGPSTDTQYF
TRBJ1-2 TRBV6-6 CASTQTGYGYTF
TRBJ2-7 TRBV18 CASSPRVFPYEQYF
TRBJ1-2 TRBV12-3/TRBV12-4 CASRQDRAYGYTF
TRBJ1-2 TRBV7-2 CASSWDRGPSNYGYTF
TRBJ2-7 TRBV7-6 CASSKSPLQDYEQYF
TRBJ2-7 TRBV19 CASSIRSNLRREQYF
TRBJ2-1 TRBV11-2 CASSSTGAGEQFF
TRBJ2-3 TRBV24-1 CATSWGTDSTDTQYF
TRBJ1-2 TRBV12-3/TRBV12-4 CASRLGTVYGYTF
TRBJ2-7 TRBV7-9 CASSSGQGTSYEQYF
TRBJ1-3 TRBV25-1 CASSRGSGNTIYF
TRBJ2-1 TRBV9 CASSVESGSRYEQFF
TRBJ2-7 TRBV18 CASSPYTGTVFNVEQYF
TRBJ2-3 TRBV7-2 CASSSLRDTQYF
TRBJ1-6 TRBV10-1 CASSYKGNNNSPLHF
TRBJ1-2 TRBV19 CASRNYGYTF
TRBJ2-7 TRBV19 CASSIVGRSYEQYF
TRBJ2-5 TRBV5-1 CASSQDSRYGTQYF
TRBJ2-7 TRBV18 CASSRDTTYYEQYF
TRBJ2-7 TRBV29-1 CSVETSGNSYEQYF
TRBJ1-1 TRBV6-1 CASSEDRSEAFF
TRBJ2-7 TRBV20-1 CSATGRYEQYF
TRBJ1-5 TRBV18 CASSPSSVGSNQPQHF
TRBJ1-2 TRBV5-6 CASSPVGDRGGKNYGYTF
TRBJ2-2 TRBV25-1 CASRKAGELFF
TRBJ2-6 TRBV27 CASSLRGNAGANVLTF
TRBJ1-2 TRBV28 CAIRDRKGYTF
TRBJ1-5 TRBV6-5 CASSYPGRGEDQPQHF
TRBJ1-6 TRBV12-3/TRBV12-4 CASSLNSPLHF
TRBJ2-4 TRBV5-4 CASRGQGGDIQYF
TRBJ2-7 TRBV19 CASSIRGTGDYEQYF
TRBJ1-2 TRBV18 CASSLGTNVRGYTF
TRBJ2-5 TRBV10-3 CASRDSLGETQYF
TRBJ1-3 TRBV19 CASSPIGGASGNTIYF
TRBJ1-1 TRBV19 CASRLDRGRTEAFF
TRBJ2-2 TRBV10-3 CAIRTEQSGELFF
TRBJ1-1 TRBV6-5 CASRRTGGTEAFF
TRBJ1-4 TRBV6-4 CASSKGGLPNEKLFF
TRBJ2-4 TRBV27 CASREGGAKNIQYF
TRBJ2-4 TRBV20-1 CSASKTLAGGINIQYF
TRBJ2-3 TRBV3-1/TRBV3-2 CASSHRRGTDTQYF